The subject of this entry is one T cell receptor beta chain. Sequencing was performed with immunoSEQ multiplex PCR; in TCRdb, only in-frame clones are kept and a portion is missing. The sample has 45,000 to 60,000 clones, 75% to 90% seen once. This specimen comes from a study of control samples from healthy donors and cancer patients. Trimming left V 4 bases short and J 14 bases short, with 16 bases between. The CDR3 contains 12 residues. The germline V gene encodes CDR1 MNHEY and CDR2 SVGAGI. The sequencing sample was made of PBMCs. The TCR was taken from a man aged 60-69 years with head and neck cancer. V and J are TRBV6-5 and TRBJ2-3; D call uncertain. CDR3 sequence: CASSSRVTQWYF. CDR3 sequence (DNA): TGTGCCAGCAGTTCCCGTGTTACGCAGTGGTATTTT.